The subject of this entry is one T cell receptor beta chain. Trimming took 1 base from V and 0 from J, leaving 12 bases between them. The length of the CDR3 is 16 residues. Per the germline V gene, CDR1 is SGHNT and CDR2 is YYREEE (reference sequence). This entry comes from a study of blood T cell repertoires in COVID-19. On the study more broadly: Italy, Spain and the United States were the sources of the convalescent and acute COVID-19 samples. The cDNA or gDNA used as material had been derived from T cells, B-cell-depleted T cells, or PBMCs.

As handled by the study authors: Amplification of reference gene primers was used by the study to estimate nucleated cell counts. Sequencing used immunoSEQ multiplex PCR; TCRdb keeps in-frame clones, though not all of them. V, J and clone size were drawn from that table, and D and trimming were deduced from the DNA. This table has around 100,000 clones, over 75% appearing once. The source material was peripheral blood. V is TRBV5-4 and J is TRBJ2-3; no firm D call. The clonotype was recovered from a woman in her sixties or seventies who had recovered from COVID-19. The CDR3 region is CASSLRVASSTDTQYF. In DNA, the CDR3 is TGTGCCAGCAGCTTGCGAGTCGCGTCTAGCACAGATACGCAGTATTTT. The entire variable domain, with the rest obtained from reference TRBV5-4 and TRBJ2-3, is as follows: ETGVTQSPTHLIKTRGQQVTLRCSSQSGHNTVSWYQQALGQGPQFIFQYYREEENGRGNFPPRFSGLQFPNYSSELNVNALELDDSALYLCASSLRVASSTDTQYFGPGTRLTVL.